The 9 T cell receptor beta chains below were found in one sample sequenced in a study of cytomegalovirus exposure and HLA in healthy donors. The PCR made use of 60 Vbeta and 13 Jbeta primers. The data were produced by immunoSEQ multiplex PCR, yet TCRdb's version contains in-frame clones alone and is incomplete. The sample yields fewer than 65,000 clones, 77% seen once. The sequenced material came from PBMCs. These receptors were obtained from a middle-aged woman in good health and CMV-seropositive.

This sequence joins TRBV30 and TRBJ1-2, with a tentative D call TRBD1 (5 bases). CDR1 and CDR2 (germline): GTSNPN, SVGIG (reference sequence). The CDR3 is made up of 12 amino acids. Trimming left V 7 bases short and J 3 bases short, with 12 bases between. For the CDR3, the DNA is TGTGCCTACAGGAATCACGACTATGGCTACACCTTC. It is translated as CAYRNHDYGYTF.

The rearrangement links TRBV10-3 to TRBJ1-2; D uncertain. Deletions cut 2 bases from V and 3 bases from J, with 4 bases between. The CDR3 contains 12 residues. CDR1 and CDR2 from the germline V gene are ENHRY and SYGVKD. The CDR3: CAISETDYGYTF. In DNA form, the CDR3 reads TGTGCCATCAGTGAGACGGACTATGGCTACACCTTC.

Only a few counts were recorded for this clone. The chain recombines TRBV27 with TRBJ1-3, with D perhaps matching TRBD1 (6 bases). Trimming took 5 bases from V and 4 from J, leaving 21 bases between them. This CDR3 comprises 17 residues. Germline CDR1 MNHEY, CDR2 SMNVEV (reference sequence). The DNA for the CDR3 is TGTGCCAGCAGTACACACCTAGGGGGTTCATCCGGAAACACCATATATTTT. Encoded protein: CASSTHLGGSSGNTIYF.

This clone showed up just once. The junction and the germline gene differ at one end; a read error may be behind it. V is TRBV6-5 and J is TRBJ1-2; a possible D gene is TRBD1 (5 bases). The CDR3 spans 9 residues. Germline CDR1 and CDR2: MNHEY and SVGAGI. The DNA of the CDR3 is TGCGGGGGGAGAAATGGCTACACCTTC. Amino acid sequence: CGGRNGYTF.

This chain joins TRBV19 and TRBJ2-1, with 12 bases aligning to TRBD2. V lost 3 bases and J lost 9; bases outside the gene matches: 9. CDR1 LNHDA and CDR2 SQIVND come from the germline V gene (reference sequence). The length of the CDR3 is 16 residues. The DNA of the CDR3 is TGTGCCAGTAGTATCCTAGCGGGGGGGGTTGGAAGTGAGCAGTTCTTC. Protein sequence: CASSILAGGVGSEQFF.

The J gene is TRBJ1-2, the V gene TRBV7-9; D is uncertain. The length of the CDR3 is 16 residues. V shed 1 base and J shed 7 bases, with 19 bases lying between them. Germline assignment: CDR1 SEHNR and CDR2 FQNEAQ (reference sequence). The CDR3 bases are TGTGCCAGCAGCTTAGGTCTAGGAGGGCCTCAAGGTGGCTACACCTTC. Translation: CASSLGLGGPQGGYTF. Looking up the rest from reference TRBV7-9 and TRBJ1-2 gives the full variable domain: DTGVSQNPRHKITKRGQNVTFRCDPISEHNRLYWYRQTLGQGPEFLTYFQNEAQLEKSRLLSDRFSAERPKGSFSTLEIQRTEQGDSAMYLCASSLGLGGPQGGYTFGSGTRLTVV.

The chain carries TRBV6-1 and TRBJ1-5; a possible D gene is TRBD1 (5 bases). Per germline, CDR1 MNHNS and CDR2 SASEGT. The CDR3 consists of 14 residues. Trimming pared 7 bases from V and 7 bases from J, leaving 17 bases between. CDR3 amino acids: CASIRRTQGQPQHF. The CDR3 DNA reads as TGTGCCAGCATTCGAAGGACCCAGGGACAGCCCCAGCATTTT.

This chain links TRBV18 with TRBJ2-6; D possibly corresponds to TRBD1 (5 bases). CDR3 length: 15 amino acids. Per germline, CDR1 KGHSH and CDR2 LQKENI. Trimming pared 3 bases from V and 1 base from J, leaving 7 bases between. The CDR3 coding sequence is TGTGCCAGCTCACCGGCAGGGTCTGGGGCCAACGTCCTGACTTTC. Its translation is CASSPAGSGANVLTF.

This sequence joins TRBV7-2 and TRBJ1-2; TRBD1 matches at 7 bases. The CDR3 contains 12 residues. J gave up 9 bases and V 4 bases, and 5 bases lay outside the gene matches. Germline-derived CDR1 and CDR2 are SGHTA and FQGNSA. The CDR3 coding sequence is TGTGCCAGCAGCTCATACAGGGGAAGCTACACCTTC. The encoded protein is CASSSYRGSYTF.